The 13 T cell receptor beta chains in this list originate from one sample, sequenced in a study of shared T cell receptors in the human thymus. TCRdb keeps only in-frame clones here, not all; method: immunoSEQ multiplex PCR. The sample shows more than 550,000 clones, roughly 85% of them seen only once. In addition, the sample was reused for a study of human thymus T cells.

Material: thymocytes. These receptors came from a girl less than two years old with a congenital heart defect.

The chain recombines TRBV7-2 with TRBJ1-2; 11 bases are shared with TRBD1. The germline V gene encodes CDR1 SGHTA and CDR2 FQGNSA. After removal of 4 bases from V and 5 bases from J, the junction contained 12 bases not matched to a gene. CDR3 length equals 17 residues. In nucleotides, the CDR3 is TGTGCCAGCAGCTCCACGACGCGGGACAGGGGGTTTTATGGCTACACCTTC. Amino acid sequence: CASSSTTRDRGFYGYTF.

The V and J genes are TRBV6-1 and TRBJ1-2; the match to TRBD1 covers 9 bases. This CDR3 contains 17 residues. V trimming: 0 bases; J trimming: 3 bases; junction bases outside the gene matches: 8. Germline V gene sequence: CDR1 MNHNS, CDR2 SASEGT. The CDR3 region has the DNA TGTGCCAGCAGTGAAGCGCCGGGACAGGGACGGGACTATGGCTACACCTTC. Translating gives CASSEAPGQGRDYGYTF.

V gene TRBV7-9 combines with J gene TRBJ1-2, with D possibly being TRBD1 (5 bases). The CDR3 is made up of 16 amino acids. The germline V gene encodes CDR1 SEHNR and CDR2 FQNEAQ (reference sequence). V was cut by 5 bases and J by 6 bases, with 22 bases left in between. The CDR3 DNA reads as TGTGCCAGCAGCGCCTTCGGGGGGTCCCACTCGAATGGCTACACCTTC. Protein sequence: CASSAFGGSHSNGYTF.

The V and J genes are TRBV10-3 and TRBJ1-1, with D perhaps TRBD1 (5 bases). The CDR3 sequence is 15 residues long. V was cut by 6 bases and J by 4 bases, with 18 bases left in between. Per germline, CDR1 ENHRY and CDR2 SYGVKD. The CDR3 nucleotides are TGTGCCATCAGGGACAACCAACAGGTTGTCACTGAAGCTTTCTTT. This sequence encodes CAIRDNQQVVTEAFF.

The V call is TRBV5-1, the J call TRBJ1-1; 10 bases align to TRBD1. Trimming cost V 3 bases and J 5 bases; bases outside gene matches: 16. Looked up from germline, CDR1 is SGHRS and CDR2 is YFSETQ. The CDR3 spans 18 residues. As DNA, the CDR3 is TGCGCCAGCAGCTGGTTAATCCGGGACAGGGGAGAAAGGACTGAAGCTTTCTTT. Translated, it gives CASSWLIRDRGERTEAFF.

There are a few counts of this clone. The rearrangement uses TRBV2 and TRBJ1-1; 8 nucleotides agree with TRBD1. The V gene end was trimmed by 7 bases and the J gene end by 1 base; junction bases not matched to a gene: 5. Germline V gives CDR1 SNHLY, CDR2 FYNNEI. The CDR3 contains 14 residues. CDR3 region: CASTGQGGNTEAFF. The CDR3, as DNA: TGTGCCAGCACCGGACAGGGAGGGAACACTGAAGCTTTCTTT.

V is TRBV12-5 and J is TRBJ2-3; D perhaps matches TRBD1 (6 bases). Germline loops: CDR1 LGHNT, CDR2 FRNRAP. V shed 0 bases and J shed 2 bases, with 15 bases lying between them. The CDR3 totals 17 residues. CDR3 nucleotides: TGTGCTAGTGGTTTGGTAGAAGGGGACATCTCCACAGATACGCAGTATTTT. This codes for CASGLVEGDISTDTQYF.

This rearrangement joins TRBV5-1 to TRBJ2-6; 9 nucleotides agree with TRBD1. V gave up 2 bases and J gave up 2 bases; unmatched junction bases: 17. Germline V gives CDR1 SGHRS, CDR2 YFSETQ. The CDR3 is 21 amino acids. In DNA form, the CDR3 reads TGCGCCAGCAGCTTAATGGGACAGGGTTGGGTCCCCGGGCCTGGGGCCAACGTCCTGACTTTC. It codes for CASSLMGQGWVPGPGANVLTF. The complete variable domain, with remaining parts taken from reference TRBV5-1 and TRBJ2-6, reads KAGVTQTPRYLIKTRGQQVTLSCSPISGHRSVSWYQQTPGQGLQFLFEYFSETQRNKGNFPGRFSGRQFSNSRSEMNVSTLELGDSALYLCASSLMGQGWVPGPGANVLTFGAGSRLTVL.

V gene TRBV6-5 combines with J gene TRBJ2-3; D is unresolved. The CDR3 runs to 13 residues. CDR1 is MNHEY and CDR2 is SVGAGI in the germline V gene. V was clipped by 0 bases and J by 4 bases, with 5 bases between them. Here the CDR3 DNA reads TGTGCCAGCAGTTACTCGGCCGCAGATACGCAGTATTTT. It translates to CASSYSAADTQYF.

The chain couples TRBV12-5 to TRBJ2-5; the match to TRBD1 covers 10 bases. V shed 8 bases, J shed 4 bases, and the junction held 7 bases outside the gene matches. The CDR3 sequence is 14 residues long. CDR1 and CDR2 from the germline V gene are LGHNT and FRNRAP. CDR3 region: CASRTTGGRETQYF. The CDR3 bases are TGTGCTAGTCGAACGACAGGGGGCCGAGAGACCCAGTACTTC.

For the CDR3, the DNA is TGTGCCACACACGGGAACAGGGTTGGTGAAAAACTGTTTTTT. Protein product: CATHGNRVGEKLFF. V usage is TRBV10-3 and J usage is TRBJ1-4, with a tentative D call TRBD1 (6 bases). This CDR3 contains 14 residues. V lost 10 bases to trimming and J lost 7 bases, with 19 bases between them. Looked up from germline, CDR1 is ENHRY and CDR2 is SYGVKD.

The rearrangement joins TRBV27 to TRBJ1-1, with TRBD1 as a possible D gene (6 bases). The CDR3 contains 16 residues. CDR1 is MNHEY, CDR2 SMNVEV, per germline (reference sequence). V was trimmed by 5 bases and J by 1 base, leaving 17 bases between them. The CDR3 protein is CASSDLPGHENTEAFF. DNA of the CDR3: TGTGCCAGCAGTGATCTACCGGGACACGAGAACACTGAAGCTTTCTTT.

The rearrangement joins TRBV5-1 to TRBJ1-3; 7 positions match TRBD1. CDR3 length: 17 amino acids. V gave up 3 bases and J gave up 0 bases; unmatched junction bases: 9. Germline CDR1 SGHRS, CDR2 YFSETQ. The CDR3 here is CASSSDRVQGSGNTIYF. DNA of the CDR3: TGCGCCAGCAGCTCCGACAGGGTCCAGGGCTCTGGAAACACCATATATTTT.